These 25 T cell receptor beta chains share one sample of origin, sequenced in a study of T cells after yellow fever vaccination. TCRdb ran MiXCR on the 5' RACE reads and lists one entry per CDR3 protein. The sample has fewer than 350,000 distinct CDR3 sequences, around 3.9% seen once. The sample in question was PBMCs, obtained on the day of the yellow fever booster vaccination. The receptors come from a man between 18 and 35 years old who received the YFV17D yellow fever vaccine.

This clonotype came up a few times. The chain links TRBV5-5 to TRBJ1-2; no clear D gene. This CDR3 is built from 13 residues. Trimming took off 1 base at V and 6 bases at J, with 10 bases between the two ends. Germline V gives CDR1 SGHKS, CDR2 YYEKEE (reference sequence). CDR3 protein: CASSLSRVDGYTF. The CDR3, as DNA: TGTGCCAGCAGCTTGTCCCGGGTAGATGGCTACACCTTC.

This clonotype was seen only a few times. The chain links TRBV25-1 to TRBJ2-6, with 11 positions matching TRBD1. CDR3 length: 18 residues. J gave up 0 bases and V 2 bases, and 3 bases lay outside the gene matches. Germline V lookup: CDR1 MGHDK, CDR2 SYGVNS. CDR3 coding DNA: TGTGCCAGCAGTGAAAGGGACAGGGGGAGCTCTGGGGCCAACGTCCTGACTTTC. Translated: CASSERDRGSSGANVLTF.

The chain is built from TRBV29-1 and TRBJ2-7; tentatively, D is TRBD2 (5 bases). Germline CDR1 reads SQVTM; CDR2 reads ANQGSEA. This CDR3 has 16 residues. The V gene lost 1 base and the J gene lost 3 bases, with 19 bases spanning the gap. In nucleotides, the CDR3 is TGCAGCGTTGAAGGGTCAGACAATTCCCGGGACTACGAGCAGTACTTC. This codes for CSVEGSDNSRDYEQYF.

This clonotype was seen a handful of times. The rearrangement joins TRBV6-5 to TRBJ1-3; TRBD1 is a possible D gene (5 bases). Germline assignment: CDR1 MNHEY and CDR2 SVGAGI. Trimming removed 6 bases at V and 0 bases at J, with 15 bases between. The CDR3 runs to 16 residues. CDR3 nucleotides: TGTGCCAGCAGACGCAAGGCAGGGCCCTCTGGAAACACCATATATTTT. The encoded protein is CASRRKAGPSGNTIYF.

The sample holds many counts of this clonotype. This chain joins TRBV27 and TRBJ1-5; no definite D call. Germline CDR1 is MNHEY and CDR2 is SMNVEV (reference sequence). V lost 6 bases to trimming and J lost 0 bases, with 6 bases between them. CDR3 length: 13 residues. CDR3 DNA sequence: TGTGCCAGCAGCACGGGTAGCAATCAGCCCCAGCATTTT. Its protein product is CASSTGSNQPQHF.

In this sample, this clonotype turned up many times. This chain joins TRBV5-1 and TRBJ2-2; 9 bases are shared with TRBD1. In germline, CDR1 is SGHRS, CDR2 YFSETQ. V lost 3 bases, J lost 6 bases, and 3 bases stayed unmatched. The CDR3 loop spans 14 amino acids. The CDR3, as DNA: TGCGCCAGCAGCTGGGACAGGGCGGCCGGGGAGCTGTTTTTT. This encodes CASSWDRAAGELFF.

This clonotype was observed many times. The genes are TRBV20-1 and TRBJ2-3; 8 positions agree with TRBD2. From germline, CDR1 is DFQATT and CDR2 SNEGSKA (reference sequence). This CDR3 comprises 14 residues. The V and J ends lost 5 bases and 2 bases, in that order; junction bases with no gene match: 6. DNA of the CDR3: TGCAGTGCTCTAGCGGGCGACTACACAGATACGCAGTATTTT. Its translation is CSALAGDYTDTQYF.

This sequence joins TRBV2 and TRBJ2-4, with no clear D. The CDR3 has 11 residues. V lost 3 bases, J lost 7 bases, and 4 bases lay in between. Germline V gene data show CDR1 as SNHLY and CDR2 as FYNNEI. CDR3 residues: CASSDLNIQYF. In DNA, the CDR3 is TGTGCCAGCAGTGACTTGAACATTCAGTACTTC. Filled out from reference TRBV2 and TRBJ2-4, the complete variable domain reads EPEVTQTPSHQVTQMGQEVILRCVPISNHLYFYWYRQILGQKVEFLVSFYNNEISEKSEIFDDQFSVERPDGSNFTLKIRSTKLEDSAMYFCASSDLNIQYFGAGTRLSVL.

This chain links TRBV4-3 with TRBJ1-3; no definite D call. Germline V gives CDR1 LGHNA, CDR2 YSLEER. The V gene lost 5 bases and the J gene lost 0 bases, with 8 bases spanning the gap. This CDR3 spans 14 amino acids. DNA for the CDR3: TGCGCCAGCAGCTCCCGGGTCTCTGGAAACACCATATATTTT. Residues: CASSSRVSGNTIYF.

Many counts were recorded for this clonotype. The chain carries TRBV6-5 and TRBJ2-7; maybe TRBD2 (6 bases). From germline, CDR1 is MNHEY and CDR2 SVGAGI. The CDR3 sequence is 12 residues long. The V and J ends lost 2 bases and 7 bases respectively, with 9 bases between them. The CDR3 protein is CASSYPAGEQYF. Here the CDR3 DNA reads TGTGCCAGCAGTTACCCGGCGGGAGAGCAGTACTTC.

This clonotype was observed at least ten times. This rearrangement joins TRBV3-1 to TRBJ2-3, with D possibly TRBD1 on 6 matching bases. V gave up 4 bases and J gave up 0 bases, with 11 bases separating them. CDR1 is LGHDT, CDR2 YNNKEL, per germline (reference sequence). The CDR3 contains 15 residues. CDR3 nucleotide sequence: TGTGCCAGCAGCCTGGGGACATCTAGCACAGATACGCAGTATTTT. It translates to CASSLGTSSTDTQYF.

This clonotype has ten or more counts. This chain joins TRBV11-2 and TRBJ2-2; D gene uncertain. The CDR3 consists of 15 residues. Germline V lookup: CDR1 SGHAT, CDR2 FQNNGV. Trimming left V 5 bases short and J 6 bases short, with 16 bases between. The CDR3 region has the DNA TGTGCCAGCAGCGGCACCGCCACCTATGCCGGGGAGCTGTTTTTT. This encodes CASSGTATYAGELFF.

This clonotype was detected a few times. The V call is TRBV11-2, the J call TRBJ1-6; D gene unclear. This CDR3 is 12 amino acids long. Germline V gene lookup returns CDR1 SGHAT and CDR2 FQNNGV. The ends were cut back, 10 bases at V and 8 bases at J, with 12 bases in the middle. In DNA, the CDR3 is TGTGCCACACAGCCCCTGGATTCACCCCTCCACTTT. Amino acids: CATQPLDSPLHF.

This clonotype appeared a few times. The V call is TRBV7-2, the J call TRBJ1-4; a weak D match, TRBD1 (5 bases). The CDR3 covers 13 residues. V was shortened by 0 bases and J by 7 bases, with 6 bases between the two germline ends. Germline V gene data show CDR1 as SGHTA and CDR2 as FQGNSA. Here the CDR3 DNA reads TGTGCCAGCAGCTTAGCCGGGGGTGAAAAACTGTTTTTT. As protein: CASSLAGGEKLFF.

This clonotype has ten or more counts. The V call is TRBV15, the J call TRBJ2-4; TRBD2 agrees at 9 bases. CDR1 is LNHNV, CDR2 YYDKDF, per germline (reference sequence). The CDR3 length is 17 residues. Trimming at V came to 0 bases and at J to 8 bases, leaving 11 bases not matched to a gene. The chain's CDR3 is CATSRDPRGGAGDIQYF. The DNA for the CDR3 is TGTGCCACCAGCAGAGATCCGCGCGGGGGGGCCGGTGACATTCAGTACTTC.

This clonotype came up many times. The genes are TRBV7-9 and TRBJ1-5, with D possibly being TRBD1 (5 bases). Germline CDR1 SEHNR, CDR2 FQNEAQ (reference sequence). The CDR3 spans 14 residues. Between the trimmed V and J ends, which lost 1 base and 6 bases, there was a span of 10 bases. CDR3 sequence: CASSLGPGFQPQHF. The CDR3 DNA reads TGTGCCAGCAGCTTAGGGCCAGGGTTTCAGCCCCAGCATTTT.

This clonotype showed up many times. The rearrangement uses TRBV7-2 and TRBJ2-1; tentatively, D is TRBD1 (6 bases). This CDR3 is 14 amino acids long. Germline V gene sequence: CDR1 SGHTA, CDR2 FQGNSA. The germline V and J ends were trimmed by 5 bases and 0 bases, with 8 bases remaining between them. The CDR3 reads CASSQTGSYNEQFF. The DNA for the CDR3 is TGTGCCAGCAGCCAGACAGGCTCCTACAATGAGCAGTTCTTC. Looking up the rest from reference TRBV7-2 and TRBJ2-1 gives the full variable domain: GAGVSQSPSNKVTEKGKDVELRCDPISGHTALYWYRQSLGQGLEFLIYFQGNSAPDKSGLPSDRFSAERTGGSVSTLTIQRTQQEDSAVYLCASSQTGSYNEQFFGPGTRLTVL.

The table lists this clonotype with many counts. The J gene is TRBJ2-2, the V gene TRBV5-1; D tentatively reads TRBD1 or TRBD2 (5 bases each). This CDR3 is 16 amino acids long. From germline, CDR1 is SGHRS and CDR2 YFSETQ. Trimming stripped 0 bases from V and 0 bases from J, with 9 bases between. The CDR3 DNA sequence: TGCGCCAGCAGCTTGGTGGGGACCCCGAACACCGGGGAGCTGTTTTTT. It codes for CASSLVGTPNTGELFF.

Ten or more counts support this clonotype. V is TRBV5-1 and J is TRBJ1-1; D is unresolved. Trimming took off 4 bases at V and 1 base at J, with 8 bases between the two ends. CDR3 size: 13 residues. CDR1 is SGHRS and CDR2 is YFSETQ in the germline V gene. DNA of the CDR3: TGCGCCAGCAGCCTATGGAGGAACACTGAAGCTTTCTTT. Its translation is CASSLWRNTEAFF.

This clonotype has a count of ten or more. This chain joins TRBV29-1 and TRBJ2-1; TRBD2 matches 10 bases. Germline CDR1 and CDR2: SQVTM and ANQGSEA. J was trimmed by 9 bases and V by 5 bases; bases with no gene match: 10. The CDR3 runs to 14 residues. CDR3 in DNA: TGCAGCGTTCCCCAGAGCGGGGGGGCCGGTGAGCAGTTCTTC. This gives the protein CSVPQSGGAGEQFF.

This clonotype was recorded a few times. The genes are TRBV5-4 and TRBJ2-7; TRBD2 might be the D (5 bases). Germline V gene sequence: CDR1 SGHNT, CDR2 YYREEE (reference sequence). The CDR3 length is 13 residues. V shed 0 bases and J shed 7 bases, with 11 bases lying between them. Written as DNA, the CDR3 is TGTGCCAGCAGCTTGGACTCCACGGGAGAGCAGTACTTC. Translated: CASSLDSTGEQYF.

Turning to this clonotype: A much larger clone differs from this one at a single base, so this may be a read error. The chain joins TRBV9 to TRBJ2-2; D not resolved. From germline, CDR1 is SGDLS and CDR2 YYNGEE. The CDR3 consists of 13 residues. DNA for the CDR3: TGTGCCGGCAGCCCACAAACCCCCGGGGAGCTGTTTTTT. It translates to CAGSPQTPGELFF.

This clonotype was counted ten times or more. The V gene is TRBV7-9, the J gene TRBJ1-1; 10 bases agree with TRBD1. V trimming: 1 base; J trimming: 6 bases; junction bases outside the gene matches: 5. The CDR3 runs to 15 residues. Germline CDR1 reads SEHNR; CDR2 reads FQNEAQ (reference sequence). The CDR3 region has the DNA TGTGCCAGCAGCTTAGGACAGGGGGCGAGAGCTGAAGCTTTCTTT. Translated: CASSLGQGARAEAFF.

The chain joins TRBV20-1 to TRBJ1-3; D ambiguous. CDR3 length equals 15 residues. Trimming left V 0 bases short and J 0 bases short, with 9 bases between. Germline V gene data show CDR1 as DFQATT and CDR2 as SNEGSKA (reference sequence). CDR3: CSAREGGSSGNTIYF. The CDR3 DNA sequence: TGCAGTGCTAGAGAAGGCGGTTCCTCTGGAAACACCATATATTTT.

The genes are TRBV2 and TRBJ1-3; D is undetermined. V was clipped by 3 bases and J by 0 bases, with 6 bases between them. Germline V gene sequence: CDR1 SNHLY, CDR2 FYNNEI. The CDR3 covers 14 residues. CDR3 region: CASSEIFSGNTIYF. CDR3 bases: TGTGCCAGCAGTGAGATTTTCTCTGGAAACACCATATATTTT.